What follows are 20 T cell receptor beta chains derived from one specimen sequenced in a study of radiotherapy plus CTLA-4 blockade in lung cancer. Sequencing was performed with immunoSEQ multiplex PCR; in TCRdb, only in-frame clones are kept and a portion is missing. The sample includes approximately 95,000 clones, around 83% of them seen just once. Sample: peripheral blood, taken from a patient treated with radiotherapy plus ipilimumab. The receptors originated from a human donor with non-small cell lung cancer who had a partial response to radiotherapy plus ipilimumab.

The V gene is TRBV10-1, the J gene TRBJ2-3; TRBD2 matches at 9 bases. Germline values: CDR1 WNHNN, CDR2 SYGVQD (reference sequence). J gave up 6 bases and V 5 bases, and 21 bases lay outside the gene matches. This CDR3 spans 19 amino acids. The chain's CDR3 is CASSPAGAKGGRAGDTQYF. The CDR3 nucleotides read TGCGCCAGCAGTCCAGCCGGGGCTAAGGGCGGGAGGGCCGGGGATACGCAGTATTTT.

The CDR3 coding sequence is TGTGCCAGCAGTGAGTACTACGAGCAGTACTTC. Protein product: CASSEYYEQYF. The genes are TRBV2 and TRBJ2-7; no clear D. The CDR3 covers 11 residues. V was shortened by 3 bases and J by 3 bases, with 3 bases between the two germline ends. Germline lookup yields CDR1 SNHLY and CDR2 FYNNEI.

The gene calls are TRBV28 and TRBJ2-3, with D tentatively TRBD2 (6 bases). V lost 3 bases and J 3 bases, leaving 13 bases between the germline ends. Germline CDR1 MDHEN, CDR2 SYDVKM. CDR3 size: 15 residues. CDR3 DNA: TGTGCCAGCAGTTTTTGGAGGGCCGGGACAGATACGCAGTATTTT. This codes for CASSFWRAGTDTQYF.

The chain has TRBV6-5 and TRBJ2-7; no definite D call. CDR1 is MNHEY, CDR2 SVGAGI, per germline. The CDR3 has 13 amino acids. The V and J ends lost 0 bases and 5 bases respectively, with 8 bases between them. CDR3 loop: CASSYSRLHEQYF. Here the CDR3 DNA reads TGTGCCAGCAGTTACTCGAGGCTACACGAGCAGTACTTC.

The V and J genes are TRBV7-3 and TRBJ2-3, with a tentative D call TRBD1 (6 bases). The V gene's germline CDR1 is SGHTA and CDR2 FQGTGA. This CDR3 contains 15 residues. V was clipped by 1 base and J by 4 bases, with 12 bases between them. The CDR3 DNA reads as TGTGCCAGCAGCTTAAGGGGGCAGGGATCAGATACGCAGTATTTT. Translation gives CASSLRGQGSDTQYF.

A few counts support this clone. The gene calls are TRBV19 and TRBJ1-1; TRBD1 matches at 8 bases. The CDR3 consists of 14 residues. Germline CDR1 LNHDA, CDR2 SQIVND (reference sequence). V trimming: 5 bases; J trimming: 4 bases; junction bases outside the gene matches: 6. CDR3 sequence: CASSLTGDGTEAFF. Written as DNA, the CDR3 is TGTGCCAGTAGTTTGACAGGGGATGGCACTGAAGCTTTCTTT.

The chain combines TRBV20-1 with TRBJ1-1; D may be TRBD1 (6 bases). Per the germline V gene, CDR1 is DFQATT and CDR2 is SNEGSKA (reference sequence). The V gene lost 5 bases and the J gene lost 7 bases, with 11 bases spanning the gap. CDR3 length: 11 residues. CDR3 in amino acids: CSASDRLEAFF. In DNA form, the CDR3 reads TGCAGTGCTTCAGACAGGCTTGAAGCTTTCTTT.

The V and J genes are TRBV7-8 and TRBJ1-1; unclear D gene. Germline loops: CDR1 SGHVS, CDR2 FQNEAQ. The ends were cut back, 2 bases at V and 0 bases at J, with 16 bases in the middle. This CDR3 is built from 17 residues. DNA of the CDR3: TGTGCCAGCAGCTTAACAGACCCCCGCAGGTTGAACACTGAAGCTTTCTTT. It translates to CASSLTDPRRLNTEAFF.

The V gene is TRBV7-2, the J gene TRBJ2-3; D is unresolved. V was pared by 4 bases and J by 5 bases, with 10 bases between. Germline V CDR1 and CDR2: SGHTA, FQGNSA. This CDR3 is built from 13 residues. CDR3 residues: CASSSRLRDTQYF. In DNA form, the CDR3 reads TGTGCCAGCAGCTCAAGATTGAGAGATACGCAGTATTTT.

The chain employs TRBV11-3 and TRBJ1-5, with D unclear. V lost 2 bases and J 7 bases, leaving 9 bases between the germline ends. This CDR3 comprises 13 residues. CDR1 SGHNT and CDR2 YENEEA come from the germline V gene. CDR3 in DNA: TGTGCCAGCAGCTTACGGGATGGCCAGCCCCAGCATTTT. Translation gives CASSLRDGQPQHF.

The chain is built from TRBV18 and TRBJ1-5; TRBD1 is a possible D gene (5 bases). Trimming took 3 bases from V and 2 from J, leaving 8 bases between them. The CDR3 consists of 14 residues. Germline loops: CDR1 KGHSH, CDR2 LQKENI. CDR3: CASSPSGRNQPQHF. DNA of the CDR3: TGTGCCAGCTCACCTTCAGGGCGCAATCAGCCCCAGCATTTT.

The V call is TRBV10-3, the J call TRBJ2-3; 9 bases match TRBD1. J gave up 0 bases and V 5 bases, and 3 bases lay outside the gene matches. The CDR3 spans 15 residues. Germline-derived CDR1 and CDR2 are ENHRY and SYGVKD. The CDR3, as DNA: TGTGCCATCAGTTCCGGACAGGGGAGCACAGATACGCAGTATTTT. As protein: CAISSGQGSTDTQYF.

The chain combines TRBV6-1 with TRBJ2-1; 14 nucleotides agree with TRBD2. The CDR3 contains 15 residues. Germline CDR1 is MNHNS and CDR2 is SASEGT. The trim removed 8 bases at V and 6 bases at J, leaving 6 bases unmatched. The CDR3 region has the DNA TGTGCCAGCGTGACTGGGACTAGCGGGAGCAATGAGCAGTTCTTC. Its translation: CASVTGTSGSNEQFF.

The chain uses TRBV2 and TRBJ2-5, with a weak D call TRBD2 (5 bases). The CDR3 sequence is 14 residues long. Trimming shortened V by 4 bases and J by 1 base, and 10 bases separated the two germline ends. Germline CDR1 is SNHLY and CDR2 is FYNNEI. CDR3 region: CASSGLTPQETQYF. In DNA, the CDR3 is TGTGCCAGCAGTGGACTAACCCCCCAAGAGACCCAGTACTTC.

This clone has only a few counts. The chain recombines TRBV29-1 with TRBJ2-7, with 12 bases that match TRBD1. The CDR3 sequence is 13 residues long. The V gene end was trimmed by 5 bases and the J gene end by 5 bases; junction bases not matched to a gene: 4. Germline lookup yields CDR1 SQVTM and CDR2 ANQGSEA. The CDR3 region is CSVSGTGGDEQYF. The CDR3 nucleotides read TGCAGCGTTTCCGGGACAGGGGGCGACGAGCAGTACTTC.

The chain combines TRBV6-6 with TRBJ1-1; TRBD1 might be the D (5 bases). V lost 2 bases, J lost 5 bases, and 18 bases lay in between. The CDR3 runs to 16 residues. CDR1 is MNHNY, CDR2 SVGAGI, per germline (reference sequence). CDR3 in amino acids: CASSYPAGPWGTEAFF. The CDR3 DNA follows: TGTGCCAGCAGTTACCCGGCAGGGCCATGGGGAACTGAAGCTTTCTTT.

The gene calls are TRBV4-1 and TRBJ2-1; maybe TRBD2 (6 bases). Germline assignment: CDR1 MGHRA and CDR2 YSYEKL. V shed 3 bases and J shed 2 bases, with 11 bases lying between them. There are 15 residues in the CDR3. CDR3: CASSHGGNAYNEQFF. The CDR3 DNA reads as TGCGCCAGCAGCCATGGCGGGAATGCCTACAATGAGCAGTTCTTC.

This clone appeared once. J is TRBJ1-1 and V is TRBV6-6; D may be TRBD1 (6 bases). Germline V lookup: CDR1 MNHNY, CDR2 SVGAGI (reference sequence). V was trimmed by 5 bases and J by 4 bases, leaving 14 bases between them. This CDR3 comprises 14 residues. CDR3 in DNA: TGTGCCAGCAGTCCCCGGGGGGGGGCCACTGAAGCTTTCTTT. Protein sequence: CASSPRGGATEAFF.

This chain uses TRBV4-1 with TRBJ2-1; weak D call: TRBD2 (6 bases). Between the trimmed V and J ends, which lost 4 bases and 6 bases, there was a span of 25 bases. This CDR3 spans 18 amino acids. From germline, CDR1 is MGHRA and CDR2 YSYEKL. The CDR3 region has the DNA TGCGCCAGCAGCCGAGACATTCCTAGCGCCAAAGGCCCCAATGAGCAGTTCTTC. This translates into CASSRDIPSAKGPNEQFF.

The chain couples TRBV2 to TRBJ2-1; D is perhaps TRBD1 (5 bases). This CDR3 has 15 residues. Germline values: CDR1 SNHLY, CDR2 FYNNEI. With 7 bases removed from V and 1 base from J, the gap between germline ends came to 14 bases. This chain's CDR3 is CASKPSRGSYNEQFF. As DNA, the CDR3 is TGTGCCAGCAAGCCCTCTAGGGGTTCCTACAATGAGCAGTTCTTC.